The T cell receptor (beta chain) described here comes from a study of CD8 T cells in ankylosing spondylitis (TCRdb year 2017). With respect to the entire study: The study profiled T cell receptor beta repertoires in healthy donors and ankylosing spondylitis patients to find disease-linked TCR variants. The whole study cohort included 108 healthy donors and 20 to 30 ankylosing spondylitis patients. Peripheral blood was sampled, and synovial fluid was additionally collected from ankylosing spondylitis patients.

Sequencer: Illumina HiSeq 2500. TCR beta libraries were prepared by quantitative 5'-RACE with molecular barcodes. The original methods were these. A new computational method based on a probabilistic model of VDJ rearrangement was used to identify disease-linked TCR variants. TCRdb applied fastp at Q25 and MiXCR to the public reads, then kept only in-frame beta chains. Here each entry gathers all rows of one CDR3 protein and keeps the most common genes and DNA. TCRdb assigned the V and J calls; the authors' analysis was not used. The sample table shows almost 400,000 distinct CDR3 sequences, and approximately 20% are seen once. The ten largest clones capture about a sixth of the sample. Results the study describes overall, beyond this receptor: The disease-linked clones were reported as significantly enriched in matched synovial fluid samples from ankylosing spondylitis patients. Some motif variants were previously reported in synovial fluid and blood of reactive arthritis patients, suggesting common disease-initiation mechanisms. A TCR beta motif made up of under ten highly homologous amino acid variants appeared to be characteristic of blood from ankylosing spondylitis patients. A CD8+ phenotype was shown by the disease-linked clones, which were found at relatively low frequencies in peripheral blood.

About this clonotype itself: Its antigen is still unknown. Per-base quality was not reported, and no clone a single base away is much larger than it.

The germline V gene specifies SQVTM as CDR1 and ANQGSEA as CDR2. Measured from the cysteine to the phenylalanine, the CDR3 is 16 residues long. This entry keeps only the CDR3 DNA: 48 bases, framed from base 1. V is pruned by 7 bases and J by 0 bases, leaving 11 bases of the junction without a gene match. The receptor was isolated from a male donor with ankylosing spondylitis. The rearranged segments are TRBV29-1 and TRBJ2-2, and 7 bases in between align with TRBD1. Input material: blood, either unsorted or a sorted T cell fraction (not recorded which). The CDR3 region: CSGKSPGTANTGELFF. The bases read TGCAGCGGAAAGAGCCCCGGGACAGCGAACACCGGGGAGCTGTTTTTT.